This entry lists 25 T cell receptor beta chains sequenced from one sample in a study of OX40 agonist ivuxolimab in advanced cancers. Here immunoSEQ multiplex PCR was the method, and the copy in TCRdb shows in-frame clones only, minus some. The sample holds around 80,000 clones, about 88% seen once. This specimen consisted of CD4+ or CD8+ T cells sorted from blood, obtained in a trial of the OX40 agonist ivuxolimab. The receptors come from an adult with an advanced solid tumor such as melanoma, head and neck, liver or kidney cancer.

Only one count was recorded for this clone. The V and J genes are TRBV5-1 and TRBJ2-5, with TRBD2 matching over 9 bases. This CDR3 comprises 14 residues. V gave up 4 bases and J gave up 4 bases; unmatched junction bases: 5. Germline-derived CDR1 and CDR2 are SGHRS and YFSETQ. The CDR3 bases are TGCGCCAGCAGCGGGCGGGGGGGGCCAGAGACCCAGTACTTC. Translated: CASSGRGGPETQYF.

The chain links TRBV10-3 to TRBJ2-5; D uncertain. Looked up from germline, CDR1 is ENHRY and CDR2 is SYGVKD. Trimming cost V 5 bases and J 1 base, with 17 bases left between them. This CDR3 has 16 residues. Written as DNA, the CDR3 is TGTGCCATCAGTACCCTCGCGAGATCGGGCCAAGAGACCCAGTACTTC. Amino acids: CAISTLARSGQETQYF.

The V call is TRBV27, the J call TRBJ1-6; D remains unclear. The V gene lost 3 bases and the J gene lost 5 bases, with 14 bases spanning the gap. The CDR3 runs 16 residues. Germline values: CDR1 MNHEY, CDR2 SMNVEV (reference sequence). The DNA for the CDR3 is TGTGCCAGCAGTTTCTCGGGAGCGGGAAATAATTCACCCCTCCACTTT. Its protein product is CASSFSGAGNNSPLHF.

CDR3 region: CASSIGTVMGEQYF. Written as DNA, the CDR3 is TGTGCCAGTAGTATCGGTACAGTAATGGGCGAGCAGTACTTC. The chain joins TRBV19 to TRBJ2-7; D remains ambiguous. The CDR3 is 14 amino acids. V lost 3 bases and J lost 6, with 15 bases in between. Germline CDR1 reads LNHDA; CDR2 reads SQIVND (reference sequence).

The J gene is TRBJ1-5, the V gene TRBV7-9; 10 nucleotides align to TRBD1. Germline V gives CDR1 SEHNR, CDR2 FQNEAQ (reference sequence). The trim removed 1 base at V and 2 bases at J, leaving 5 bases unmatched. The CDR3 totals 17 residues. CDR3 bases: TGTGCCAGCAGCTTAGGCCCCGGGACAGGGGGCAATCAGCCCCAGCATTTT. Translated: CASSLGPGTGGNQPQHF.

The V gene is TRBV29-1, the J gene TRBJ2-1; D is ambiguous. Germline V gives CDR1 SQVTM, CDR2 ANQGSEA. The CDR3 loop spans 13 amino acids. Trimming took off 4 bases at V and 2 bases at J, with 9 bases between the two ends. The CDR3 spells CSVAEQPYNEQFF. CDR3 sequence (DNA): TGCAGCGTTGCCGAGCAGCCCTACAATGAGCAGTTCTTC.

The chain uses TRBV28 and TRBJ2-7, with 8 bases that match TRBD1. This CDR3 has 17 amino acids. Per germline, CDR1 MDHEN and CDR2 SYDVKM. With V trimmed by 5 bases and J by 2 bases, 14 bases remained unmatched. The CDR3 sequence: CASSLPFGGQGTYEQYF. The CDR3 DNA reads TGTGCCAGCAGTCTCCCCTTCGGAGGACAGGGAACCTACGAGCAGTACTTC.

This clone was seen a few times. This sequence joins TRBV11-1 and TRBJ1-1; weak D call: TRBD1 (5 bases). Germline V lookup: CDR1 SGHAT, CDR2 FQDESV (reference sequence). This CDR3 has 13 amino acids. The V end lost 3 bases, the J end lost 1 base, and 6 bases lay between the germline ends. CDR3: CASSFDRNTEAFF. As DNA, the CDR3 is TGTGCCAGCAGCTTCGACAGGAACACTGAAGCTTTCTTT. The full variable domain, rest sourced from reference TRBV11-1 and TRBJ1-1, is EAEVAQSPRYKITEKSQAVAFWCDPISGHATLYWYRQILGQGPELLVQFQDESVVDDSQLPKDRFSAERLKGVDSTLKIQPAELGDSAMYLCASSFDRNTEAFFGQGTRLTVV.

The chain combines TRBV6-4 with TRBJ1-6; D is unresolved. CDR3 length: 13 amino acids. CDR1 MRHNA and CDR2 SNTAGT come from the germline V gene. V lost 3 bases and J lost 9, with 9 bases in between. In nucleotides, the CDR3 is TGTGCCAGCAGTGAGTCTTCTACTTCACCCCTCCACTTT. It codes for CASSESSTSPLHF.

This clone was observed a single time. CDR3 protein: CASSPEGGAVNEQFF. DNA for the CDR3: TGTGCCAGCAGCCCCGAGGGGGGGGCGGTAAATGAGCAGTTCTTC. The rearrangement joins TRBV7-2 to TRBJ2-1, with a tentative D call TRBD2 (7 bases). Trimming shortened V by 5 bases and J by 7 bases, and 18 bases separated the two germline ends. The CDR3 consists of 15 residues. Per germline, CDR1 SGHTA and CDR2 FQGNSA. The entire variable domain, with the rest obtained from reference TRBV7-2 and TRBJ2-1, is as follows: GAGVSQSPSNKVTEKGKDVELRCDPISGHTALYWYRQSLGQGLEFLIYFQGNSAPDKSGLPSDRFSAERTGGSVSTLTIQRTQQEDSAVYLCASSPEGGAVNEQFFGPGTRLTVL.

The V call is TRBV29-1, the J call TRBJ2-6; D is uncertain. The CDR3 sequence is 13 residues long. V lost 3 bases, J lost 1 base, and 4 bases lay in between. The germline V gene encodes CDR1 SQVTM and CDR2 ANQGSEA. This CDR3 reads CSVEESGANVLTF. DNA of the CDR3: TGCAGCGTTGAGGAGTCTGGGGCCAACGTCCTGACTTTC.

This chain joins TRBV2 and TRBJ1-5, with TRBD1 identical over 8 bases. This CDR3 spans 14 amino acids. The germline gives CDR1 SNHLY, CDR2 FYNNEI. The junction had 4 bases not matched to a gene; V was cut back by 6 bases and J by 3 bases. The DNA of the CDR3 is TGTGCCAGCAGCACGGACAGGGCCAATCAGCCCCAGCATTTT. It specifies CASSTDRANQPQHF.

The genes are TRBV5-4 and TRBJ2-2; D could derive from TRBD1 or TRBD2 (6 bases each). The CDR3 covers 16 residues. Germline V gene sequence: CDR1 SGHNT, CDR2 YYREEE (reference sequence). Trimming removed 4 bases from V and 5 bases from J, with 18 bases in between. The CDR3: CASSPRGSGLTGELFF. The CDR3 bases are TGTGCCAGCAGCCCGAGGGGGAGCGGGCTGACCGGGGAGCTGTTTTTT.

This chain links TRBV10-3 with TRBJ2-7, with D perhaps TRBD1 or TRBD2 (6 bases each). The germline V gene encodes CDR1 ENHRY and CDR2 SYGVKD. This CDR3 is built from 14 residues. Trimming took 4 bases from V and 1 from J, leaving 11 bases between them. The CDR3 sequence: CAISGGARSYEQYF. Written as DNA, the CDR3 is TGTGCCATCAGTGGGGGGGCAAGGTCCTACGAGCAGTACTTC.

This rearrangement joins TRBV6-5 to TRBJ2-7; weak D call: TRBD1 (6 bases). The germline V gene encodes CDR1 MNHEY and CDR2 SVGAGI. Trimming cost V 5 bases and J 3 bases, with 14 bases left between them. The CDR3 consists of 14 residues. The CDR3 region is CASSDEQGSYEQYF. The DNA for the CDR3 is TGTGCCAGCAGTGACGAACAGGGAAGCTACGAGCAGTACTTC.

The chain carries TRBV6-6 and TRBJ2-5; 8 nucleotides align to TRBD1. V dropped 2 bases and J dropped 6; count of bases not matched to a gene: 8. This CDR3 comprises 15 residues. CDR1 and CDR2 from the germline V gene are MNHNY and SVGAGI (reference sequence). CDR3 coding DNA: TGTGCCAGCAGTTACACCCCGGACAGGGTTAAGACCCAGTACTTC. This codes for CASSYTPDRVKTQYF.

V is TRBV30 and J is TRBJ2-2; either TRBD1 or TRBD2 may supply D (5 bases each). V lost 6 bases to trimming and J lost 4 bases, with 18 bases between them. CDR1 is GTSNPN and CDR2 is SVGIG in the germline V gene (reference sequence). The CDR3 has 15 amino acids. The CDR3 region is CACRSGGMGTGELFF. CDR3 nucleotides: TGTGCCTGCCGGTCTGGGGGTATGGGCACCGGGGAGCTGTTTTTT.

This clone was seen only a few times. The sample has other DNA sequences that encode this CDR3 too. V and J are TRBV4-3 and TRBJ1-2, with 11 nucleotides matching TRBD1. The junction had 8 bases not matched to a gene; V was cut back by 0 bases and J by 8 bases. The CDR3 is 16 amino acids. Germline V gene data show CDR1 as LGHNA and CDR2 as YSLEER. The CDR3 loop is CASSQDGQGARRGYTF. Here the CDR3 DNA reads TGCGCCAGCAGCCAAGACGGACAGGGGGCCCGGAGGGGCTACACCTTC.

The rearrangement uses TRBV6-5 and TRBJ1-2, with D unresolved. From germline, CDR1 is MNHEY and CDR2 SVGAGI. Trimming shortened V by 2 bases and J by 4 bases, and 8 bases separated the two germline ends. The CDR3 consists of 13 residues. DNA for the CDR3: TGTGCCAGCAGTTACGGCCAGATCTATGGCTACACCTTC. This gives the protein CASSYGQIYGYTF.

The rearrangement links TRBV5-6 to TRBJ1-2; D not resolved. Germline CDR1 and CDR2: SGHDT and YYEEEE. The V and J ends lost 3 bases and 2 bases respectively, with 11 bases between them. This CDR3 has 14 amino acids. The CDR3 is CASSWGGQNYGYTF. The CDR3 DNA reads TGTGCCAGCAGCTGGGGTGGGCAGAACTATGGCTACACCTTC.

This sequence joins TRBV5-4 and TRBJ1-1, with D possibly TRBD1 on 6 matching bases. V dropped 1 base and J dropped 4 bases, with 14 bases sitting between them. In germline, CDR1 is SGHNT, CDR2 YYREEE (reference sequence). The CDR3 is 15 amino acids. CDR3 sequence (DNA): TGTGCCAGCAGCTTGAATTGGGGGCCGGGCACTGAAGCTTTCTTT. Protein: CASSLNWGPGTEAFF.

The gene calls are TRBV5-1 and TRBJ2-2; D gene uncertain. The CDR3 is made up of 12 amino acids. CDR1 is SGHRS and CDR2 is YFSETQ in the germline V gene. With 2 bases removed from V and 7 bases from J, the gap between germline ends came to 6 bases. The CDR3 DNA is TGCGCCAGCAGCTTAAAGAGCGGGGAGCTGTTTTTT. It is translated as CASSLKSGELFF.

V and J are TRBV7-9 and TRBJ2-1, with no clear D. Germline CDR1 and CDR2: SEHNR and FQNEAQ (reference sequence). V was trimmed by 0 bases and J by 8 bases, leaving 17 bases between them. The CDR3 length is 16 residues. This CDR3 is CASSLALSGLSDEQFF. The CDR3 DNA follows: TGTGCCAGCAGCTTAGCGCTTTCTGGCCTATCGGATGAGCAGTTCTTC.

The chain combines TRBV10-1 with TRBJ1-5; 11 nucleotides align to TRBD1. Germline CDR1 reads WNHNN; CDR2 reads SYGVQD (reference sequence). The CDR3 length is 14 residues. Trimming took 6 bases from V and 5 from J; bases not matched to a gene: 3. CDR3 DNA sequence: TGCGCCAGCAGAAAGGGACAGGGGGATCAGCCCCAGCATTTT. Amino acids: CASRKGQGDQPQHF.

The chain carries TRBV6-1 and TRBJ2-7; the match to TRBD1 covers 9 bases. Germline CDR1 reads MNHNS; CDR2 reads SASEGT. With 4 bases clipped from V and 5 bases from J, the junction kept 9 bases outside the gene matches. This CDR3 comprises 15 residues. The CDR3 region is CASSVLPGQGNEQYF. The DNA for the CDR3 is TGTGCCAGCAGTGTGTTACCGGGACAGGGCAACGAGCAGTACTTC.